A single sample gave rise to the 21 T cell receptor beta chains below, sequenced in a study of blood T cells in healthy people across ages. Through a sample-barcoded 5' primer and a J-beta primer mix, a second PCR was run for roughly 6 to 11 cycles. TCRdb analysed the 5' RACE reads with MiXCR anew, one entry per CDR3 protein. This sample carries about 1.6 million distinct CDR3 sequences, about 31% of them seen once, and the ten largest clones take roughly 10%. Input material: blood. The receptor source for this set is a woman aged 25 to 39 in good health.

The chain recombines TRBV20-1 with TRBJ2-7; tentatively, D is TRBD1 or TRBD2 (5 bases each). There are 14 residues in the CDR3. CDR1 is DFQATT and CDR2 is SNEGSKA in the germline V gene (reference sequence). V was cut by 6 bases and J by 0 bases, with 15 bases left in between. CDR3 nucleotide sequence: TGCAGTGCAATCCCCGGGACCAACTCCTACGAGCAGTACTTC. This encodes CSAIPGTNSYEQYF.

This clonotype was counted a few times. The gene calls are TRBV27 and TRBJ1-2; D ambiguous. Per the germline V gene, CDR1 is MNHEY and CDR2 is SMNVEV (reference sequence). The V end lost 5 bases, the J end lost 7 bases, and 17 bases lay between the germline ends. The CDR3 is made up of 14 amino acids. The CDR3 nucleotides read TGTGCCAGCAGTCCCTGGACGGCCGCTGGTGGCTACACCTTC. Translation gives CASSPWTAAGGYTF.

The chain employs TRBV2 and TRBJ2-5; perhaps TRBD2 as D (6 bases). V lost 2 bases to trimming and J lost 0 bases, with 10 bases between them. Germline CDR1 reads SNHLY; CDR2 reads FYNNEI. The CDR3 contains 15 residues. CDR3 region: CASSEFGLNQETQYF. DNA of the CDR3: TGTGCCAGCAGTGAATTTGGACTAAACCAAGAGACCCAGTACTTC. Based on the CDR3 plus reference TRBV2 and TRBJ2-5, the full variable domain is EPEVTQTPSHQVTQMGQEVILRCVPISNHLYFYWYRQILGQKVEFLVSFYNNEISEKSEIFDDQFSVERPDGSNFTLKIRSTKLEDSAMYFCASSEFGLNQETQYFGPGTRLLVL.

This clonotype showed up just a few times. The J gene is TRBJ2-3, the V gene TRBV6-5; D gene ambiguous. V was trimmed by 2 bases and J by 0 bases, leaving 12 bases between them. Germline CDR1 and CDR2: MNHEY and SVGAGI. The CDR3 has 16 residues. CDR3 protein: CASSYGSPESTDTQYF. In DNA, the CDR3 is TGTGCCAGCAGTTACGGAAGTCCCGAAAGCACAGATACGCAGTATTTT.

This clonotype was counted between two and nine times. This rearrangement joins TRBV9 to TRBJ2-1; TRBD2 matches at 7 bases. The J segment lost 5 bases and the V segment lost 4 bases, leaving 18 bases of the junction unmatched. CDR1 and CDR2 from the germline V gene are SGDLS and YYNGEE. The CDR3 extends over 18 amino acids. The chain's CDR3 is CASSPRRNPSGGDNEQFF. The CDR3 DNA is TGTGCCAGCAGCCCCCGTAGAAACCCTAGCGGAGGGGACAATGAGCAGTTCTTC.

In its sample, this clonotype was seen once. This rearrangement joins TRBV20-1 to TRBJ2-4, with 9 bases aligning to TRBD1. The J call could be wrong; TRBJ2-7 is a better fit for the DNA end. CDR1 DFQATT and CDR2 SNEGSKA come from the germline V gene (reference sequence). The CDR3 totals 15 residues. The CDR3 DNA sequence: TGCAGTGCTAGAGTCCGGGACAGGGCCGCCTACGAGCAGTACTTC. Its protein product is CSARVRDRAAYEQYF.

This clonotype was counted between two and nine times. The gene calls are TRBV9 and TRBJ2-5; D gene ambiguous. Trimming removed 3 bases at V and 9 bases at J, with 12 bases between. This CDR3 is built from 12 residues. Per the germline V gene, CDR1 is SGDLS and CDR2 is YYNGEE. For the CDR3, the DNA is TGTGCCAGCAGCGGCCATGGAGTGGCCCAGTACTTC. It translates to CASSGHGVAQYF.

About this clonotype: No conserved phenylalanine or tryptophan is present at the end of the CDR3, so a read error is the likely explanation. The CDR3 protein is CSAPDRVQETQYV. The CDR3 region has the DNA TGCAGTGCCCCTGACAGAGTTCAAGAGACCCAGTACGTC. The V call is TRBV20-1, the J call TRBJ2-5; possibly TRBD1 for D (5 bases). In germline, CDR1 is DFQATT, CDR2 SNEGSKA (reference sequence). Trimming shortened V by 6 bases and J by 2 bases, and 13 bases separated the two germline ends. This CDR3 is 13 amino acids long.

V gene TRBV2 combines with J gene TRBJ2-6, with 9 bases aligning to TRBD1. V lost 3 bases to trimming and J lost 0 bases; unmatched junction nucleotides: 12. Looked up from germline, CDR1 is SNHLY and CDR2 is FYNNEI. This CDR3 comprises 20 residues. The CDR3 DNA follows: TGTGCCAGCAGTGATCCCGGGACAGGGTGGGGAAGCTCTGGGGCCAACGTCCTGACTTTC. Protein product: CASSDPGTGWGSSGANVLTF.

V and J are TRBV7-2 and TRBJ2-7, with 10 bases that match TRBD2. TRBJ2-5 matches the DNA end more closely, so the J call is doubtful. Germline loops: CDR1 SGHTA, CDR2 FQGNSA. This CDR3 is 15 amino acids long. The CDR3 DNA sequence: TGTGCCAGCAGCACTCCAGCGGGGGGGCGGGAGACCCAGTACTTC. Translation: CASSTPAGGRETQYF.

V and J are TRBV28 and TRBJ1-1; tentative D call: TRBD1 (5 bases). The germline CDR1 and CDR2 sequences are MDHEN and SYDVKM. This CDR3 is built from 15 residues. The germline V and J ends were trimmed by 4 bases and 4 bases, with 16 bases remaining between them. CDR3: CASSSSWGETTEAFF. The CDR3 coding sequence is TGTGCCAGCAGTTCGAGTTGGGGCGAGACCACTGAAGCTTTCTTT.

V gene TRBV4-1 combines with J gene TRBJ2-2; D gene unclear. V was clipped by 4 bases and J by 6 bases, with 15 bases between them. CDR1 MGHRA and CDR2 YSYEKL come from the germline V gene. The CDR3 runs to 15 residues. The CDR3 reads CASSPRRSEAGELFF. CDR3 coding DNA: TGCGCCAGCAGCCCCAGACGAAGCGAGGCCGGGGAGCTGTTTTTT.

This clonotype was detected only a few times. The rearrangement links TRBV20-1 to TRBJ2-7; D is uncertain. This CDR3 spans 12 amino acids. Trimming left V 3 bases short and J 5 bases short, with 11 bases between. Germline V gene sequence: CDR1 DFQATT, CDR2 SNEGSKA (reference sequence). CDR3: CSARDHPDEQYF. DNA of the CDR3: TGCAGTGCTAGGGACCACCCTGACGAGCAGTACTTC.

V gene TRBV6-1 combines with J gene TRBJ2-1; no definite D call. From germline, CDR1 is MNHNS and CDR2 SASEGT. The CDR3 runs 13 residues. V was shortened by 3 bases and J by 10 bases, with 13 bases between the two germline ends. CDR3 sequence (DNA): TGTGCCAGCAGTGATACCCCAAAAGGAGAGCAGTTCTTC. Amino acid sequence: CASSDTPKGEQFF.

This clonotype was seen more than once but under ten times. V gene TRBV9 combines with J gene TRBJ2-5; 7 nucleotides align to TRBD2. The germline V gene has CDR1 SGDLS and CDR2 YYNGEE. The junction had 3 bases not matched to a gene; V was cut back by 4 bases and J by 0 bases. The CDR3 loop spans 14 amino acids. This CDR3 reads CASSPGLHQETQYF. CDR3 in DNA: TGTGCCAGCAGCCCGGGACTACACCAAGAGACCCAGTACTTC.

The V call is TRBV19, the J call TRBJ1-2; TRBD1 matches at 8 bases. Germline loops: CDR1 LNHDA, CDR2 SQIVND (reference sequence). Losses at the gene ends were 4 bases for V and 4 bases for J; bases not matched to a gene: 8. The CDR3 is 15 residues long. The CDR3 coding sequence is TGTGCCAGTAGTACCGACAGGGGAAGAGCCTATGGCTACACCTTC. Translated, it gives CASSTDRGRAYGYTF.

For this clonotype: One base away lies a much larger clone, so this may be a sequencing read error. The chain recombines TRBV6-1 with TRBJ2-4, with TRBD1 matching over 7 bases. Looked up from germline, CDR1 is MNHNS and CDR2 is SASEGT. CDR3 length: 14 residues. CDR3 loop: CVSMKGADKNIQYF. Written as DNA, the CDR3 is TGTGTCAGCATGAAGGGGGCCGACAAAAACATTCAGTACTTC.

The chain has TRBV7-9 and TRBJ2-7; TRBD2 might be the D (6 bases). The V gene lost 0 bases and the J gene lost 5 bases, with 20 bases spanning the gap. Germline V CDR1 and CDR2: SEHNR, FQNEAQ (reference sequence). This CDR3 has 17 amino acids. CDR3 residues: CASSLAVGGDESNEQYF. In DNA, the CDR3 is TGTGCCAGCAGCTTAGCGGTAGGAGGGGATGAATCCAACGAGCAGTACTTC.

The V and J genes are TRBV6-5 and TRBJ2-5; 10 bases align to TRBD2. The J segment lost 4 bases and the V segment lost 11 bases, leaving 7 bases of the junction unmatched. Germline CDR1 and CDR2: MNHEY and SVGAGI. The CDR3 is made up of 13 amino acids. CDR3 in amino acids: CAAKVAGGETQYF. CDR3 DNA: TGTGCCGCCAAAGTAGCGGGGGGAGAGACCCAGTACTTC.

The gene calls are TRBV10-3 and TRBJ2-7; 14 positions match TRBD2. Trimming cost V 9 bases and J 5 bases; bases outside gene matches: 9. The CDR3 runs 15 residues. Germline loops: CDR1 ENHRY, CDR2 SYGVKD. In nucleotides, the CDR3 is TGTGCCATAAGCCTTACGGGACTAGCGGGAGACGAGCAGTACTTC. Its protein is CAISLTGLAGDEQYF.

This clonotype has only a few counts. The rearrangement uses TRBV20-1 and TRBJ2-1, with D unclear. Deletions cut 7 bases from V and 1 base from J, with 11 bases between. The germline CDR1 and CDR2 sequences are DFQATT and SNEGSKA (reference sequence). CDR3 length equals 13 residues. The CDR3 coding sequence is TGCAGTGTCAAACCGAGTTCCTACAATGAGCAGTTCTTC. This gives the protein CSVKPSSYNEQFF.